The 29 T cell receptor beta chains below all came from one sample that was sequenced in a study of cytomegalovirus exposure and HLA in healthy donors. The PCR employed 60 Vbeta primers together with 13 Jbeta primers. The repertoire was sequenced with immunoSEQ multiplex PCR; TCRdb's copy has only in-frame clones and lacks some. The table shows about 90,000 clones, with roughly 78% occurring only once. Sample: PBMCs. Receptors were obtained from a woman between 35 and 50 years old in good health and CMV-seropositive.

The chain couples TRBV14 to TRBJ2-1; 11 bases line up with TRBD2. From germline, CDR1 is SGHDN and CDR2 FVKESK. The CDR3 contains 15 residues. Trimming cost V 0 bases and J 8 bases; bases outside gene matches: 3. As DNA, the CDR3 is TGTGCCAGCAGCCAAGATCTTAGCGGGAGGGATGAGCAGTTCTTC. Its protein is CASSQDLSGRDEQFF.

The chain carries TRBV28 and TRBJ2-5, with 12 bases lining up with TRBD2. Germline V lookup: CDR1 MDHEN, CDR2 SYDVKM. The CDR3 contains 14 residues. With 5 bases clipped from V and 4 bases from J, the junction kept 2 bases outside the gene matches. As DNA, the CDR3 is TGTGCCAGCAGTCCGGGACTAGCGGGAGAGACCCAGTACTTC. Amino acid sequence: CASSPGLAGETQYF. Full variable domain (rest looked up from reference TRBV28 and TRBJ2-5): DVKVTQSSRYLVKRTGEKVFLECVQDMDHENMFWYRQDPGLGLRLIYFSYDVKMKEKGDIPEGYSVSREKKERFSLILESASTNQTSMYLCASSPGLAGETQYFGPGTRLLVL.

The gene calls are TRBV15 and TRBJ1-5; D gene ambiguous. V lost 0 bases and J 6 bases, leaving 6 bases between the germline ends. Germline V gene sequence: CDR1 LNHNV, CDR2 YYDKDF (reference sequence). The CDR3 runs to 13 residues. The CDR3 bases are TGTGCCACCAGCAGAGATATTGTTCAGCCCCAGCATTTT. This sequence encodes CATSRDIVQPQHF.

This clone was seen more than once but under ten times. The chain couples TRBV23-1 to TRBJ2-7; 8 bases fit TRBD1. TRBV23-1 has ORF status, its function being uncertain. This CDR3 is built from 16 residues. With 2 bases clipped from V and 1 base from J, the junction kept 7 bases outside the gene matches. The CDR3 here is CASSQPEGTGSYEQYF. In DNA form, the CDR3 reads TGCGCCAGCAGTCAACCCGAAGGGACAGGTTCCTACGAGCAGTACTTC.

V and J are TRBV9 and TRBJ2-1, with TRBD1 matching 10 bases. Germline CDR1 reads SGDLS; CDR2 reads YYNGEE. The V gene end was trimmed by 3 bases and the J gene end by 3 bases; junction bases not matched to a gene: 3. The CDR3 covers 15 residues. CDR3 protein: CASSAGQGGYNEQFF. CDR3 bases: TGTGCCAGCAGCGCCGGACAGGGGGGCTACAATGAGCAGTTCTTC.

The chain carries TRBV20-1 and TRBJ2-3; unclear D gene. The CDR3 contains 11 residues. Trimming cost V 5 bases and J 4 bases, with 7 bases left between them. Per the germline V gene, CDR1 is DFQATT and CDR2 is SNEGSKA (reference sequence). The CDR3 bases are TGCAGTGCTCACGGAGCAGATACGCAGTATTTT. Translated: CSAHGADTQYF.

The rearrangement uses TRBV7-3 and TRBJ2-3; TRBD2 agrees at 7 bases. V was pared by 5 bases and J by 0 bases, with 5 bases of the junction left unmatched. The CDR3 is 15 residues long. The V gene's germline CDR1 is SGHTA and CDR2 FQGTGA. The CDR3 coding sequence is TGTGCCAGCAGCACCTCGCGGGAGAGCACAGATACGCAGTATTTT. Translated, it gives CASSTSRESTDTQYF. Together with reference TRBV7-3 and TRBJ2-3, the CDR3 gives the full variable domain: GAGVSQTPSNKVTEKGKYVELRCDPISGHTALYWYRQSLGQGPEFLIYFQGTGAADDSGLPNDRFFAVRPEGSVSTLKIQRTERGDSAVYLCASSTSRESTDTQYFGPGTRLTVL.

The gene calls are TRBV18 and TRBJ2-5; 11 bases are shared with TRBD2. CDR1 is KGHSH, CDR2 LQKENI, per germline. The V gene end was trimmed by 3 bases and the J gene end by 2 bases; junction bases not matched to a gene: 2. The CDR3 spans 15 residues. The CDR3 protein is CASSPTSGVQETQYF. CDR3 DNA: TGTGCCAGCTCACCGACTAGCGGGGTACAAGAGACCCAGTACTTC.

This chain joins TRBV11-2 and TRBJ2-2, with 7 nucleotides matching TRBD2. Trimming at V came to 6 bases and at J to 4 bases, leaving 5 bases not matched to a gene. Germline CDR1 SGHAT, CDR2 FQNNGV. The CDR3 is 14 residues long. As DNA, the CDR3 is TGTGCCAGCAGTGCTTGGGGGGGCACCGGGGAGCTGTTTTTT. Protein: CASSAWGGTGELFF.

The chain is built from TRBV4-2 and TRBJ1-4; 8 nucleotides agree with TRBD1. This CDR3 spans 16 amino acids. The germline V gene encodes CDR1 LGHNA and CDR2 YNFKEQ. The J segment lost 8 bases and the V segment lost 3 bases, leaving 11 bases of the junction unmatched. As DNA, the CDR3 is TGTGCCAGCAGCCAGACCTCCGGGACAGGTGACGAAAAACTGTTTTTT. This sequence encodes CASSQTSGTGDEKLFF.

The chain has TRBV7-9 and TRBJ1-4; TRBD1 matches 9 bases. The CDR3 runs to 17 residues. Germline V gene sequence: CDR1 SEHNR, CDR2 FQNEAQ (reference sequence). The ends lost 5 bases at V and 4 bases at J; junction bases unmatched: 11. Written as DNA, the CDR3 is TGTGCCAGCAGCCCATCCACAGGGGGCGTCGGTAATGAAAAACTGTTTTTT. Translation gives CASSPSTGGVGNEKLFF.

The V and J genes are TRBV6-5 and TRBJ2-2; TRBD2 agrees at 10 bases. The CDR3 spans 13 residues. The V gene's germline CDR1 is MNHEY and CDR2 SVGAGI. J lost 6 bases, V lost 7 bases, and 2 bases had no gene match. CDR3 residues: CASTLAGAGELFF. The DNA for the CDR3 is TGTGCCAGCACCCTAGCGGGAGCCGGGGAGCTGTTTTTT.

V is TRBV28 and J is TRBJ1-5, with a weak D call TRBD1 (6 bases). The V gene lost 6 bases and the J gene lost 0 bases, with 9 bases spanning the gap. CDR3 length equals 14 residues. From germline, CDR1 is MDHEN and CDR2 SYDVKM. The CDR3 DNA is TGTGCCAGCAGAAGGACAGTTAGCAATCAGCCCCAGCATTTT. This codes for CASRRTVSNQPQHF. Based on the CDR3 plus reference TRBV28 and TRBJ1-5, the full variable domain is DVKVTQSSRYLVKRTGEKVFLECVQDMDHENMFWYRQDPGLGLRLIYFSYDVKMKEKGDIPEGYSVSREKKERFSLILESASTNQTSMYLCASRRTVSNQPQHFGDGTRLSIL.

V gene TRBV5-1 combines with J gene TRBJ2-5; 7 bases are shared with TRBD2. The trim removed 0 bases at V and 2 bases at J, leaving 7 bases unmatched. The CDR3 extends over 16 amino acids. Germline values: CDR1 SGHRS, CDR2 YFSETQ. This chain's CDR3 is CASSLARASGQETQYF. The CDR3 DNA sequence: TGCGCCAGCAGCTTGGCCAGGGCTAGCGGACAAGAGACCCAGTACTTC.

V and J are TRBV6-5 and TRBJ2-3, with 9 bases identical to TRBD1. V lost 6 bases, J lost 5 bases, and 9 bases stayed unmatched. Per the germline V gene, CDR1 is MNHEY and CDR2 is SVGAGI. The CDR3 runs to 15 residues. The CDR3 loop is CASSPRGTGKDTQYF. The CDR3 DNA is TGTGCCAGCAGCCCCCGAGGGACAGGGAAAGATACGCAGTATTTT.

The chain links TRBV6-6 to TRBJ1-6; D might be TRBD1 (5 bases). Trimming took 5 bases from V and 0 from J, leaving 11 bases between them. Germline CDR1 reads MNHNY; CDR2 reads SVGAGI (reference sequence). The CDR3 is 16 residues long. This chain's CDR3 is CASSVGGSSYNSPLHF. DNA of the CDR3: TGTGCCAGCAGTGTGGGGGGGAGCTCCTATAATTCACCCCTCCACTTT.

This chain uses TRBV4-1 with TRBJ2-3; 7 bases fit TRBD2. The V and J ends lost 7 bases and 2 bases, in that order; junction bases with no gene match: 12. Germline CDR1 is MGHRA and CDR2 is YSYEKL. The CDR3 has 16 residues. The CDR3 reads CASTKVGLAVTDTQYF. The DNA for the CDR3 is TGCGCCAGCACAAAGGTCGGGCTAGCGGTCACAGATACGCAGTATTTT.

The genes are TRBV28 and TRBJ1-2; D may be TRBD1 (5 bases). Germline V gives CDR1 MDHEN, CDR2 SYDVKM. There are 13 residues in the CDR3. V was shortened by 6 bases and J by 4 bases, with 12 bases between the two germline ends. As DNA, the CDR3 is TGTGCCAGCAGCCCCCTCGGGGGCTATGGCTACACCTTC. This translates into CASSPLGGYGYTF.

This sequence joins TRBV19 and TRBJ2-7; TRBD1 is a possible D gene (7 bases). The germline V gene encodes CDR1 LNHDA and CDR2 SQIVND (reference sequence). The CDR3 has 14 amino acids. Trimming shortened V by 7 bases and J by 0 bases, and 13 bases separated the two germline ends. The CDR3 nucleotides read TGTGCCAGTACGGAGGGGACAGACTCCTACGAGCAGTACTTC. This gives the protein CASTEGTDSYEQYF.

The CDR3 DNA is TGTGCCAGCAGCTTACAGGGGACCTCTGGAAACACCATATATTTT. As protein: CASSLQGTSGNTIYF. The chain joins TRBV11-2 to TRBJ1-3, with D possibly TRBD1 on 6 matching bases. The CDR3 is 15 residues long. The V end lost 2 bases, the J end lost 0 bases, and 8 bases lay between the germline ends. CDR1 is SGHAT, CDR2 FQNNGV, per germline.

The chain employs TRBV11-2 and TRBJ2-7, with D uncertain. The germline V and J ends were trimmed by 7 bases and 7 bases, with 11 bases remaining between them. CDR1 and CDR2 (germline): SGHAT, FQNNGV. The CDR3 spans 11 residues. The CDR3 coding sequence is TGTGCCAGCACCAAGAACCGGGAGCAGTACTTC. It translates to CASTKNREQYF.

The chain combines TRBV4-3 with TRBJ2-4, with D possibly being TRBD1 (6 bases). CDR1 is LGHNA, CDR2 YSLEER, per germline. The V end was cut by 3 bases, the J end by 1 base, with 25 bases between. This CDR3 spans 20 amino acids. CDR3 sequence: CASSQDTQGTRIGAKNIQYF. Here the CDR3 DNA reads TGCGCCAGCAGCCAGGATACTCAGGGGACCCGCATCGGGGCCAAAAACATTCAGTACTTC.

There are a few counts of this clone. This chain joins TRBV7-3 and TRBJ2-5; 8 bases are a match to TRBD2. With V trimmed by 4 bases and J by 1 base, 2 bases remained unmatched. Germline-derived CDR1 and CDR2 are SGHTA and FQGTGA. There are 14 residues in the CDR3. In DNA, the CDR3 is TGTGCCAGCAGCTCGGGGGGGTTCCAAGAGACCCAGTACTTC. Amino acids: CASSSGGFQETQYF. Looking up the rest from reference TRBV7-3 and TRBJ2-5 gives the full variable domain: GAGVSQTPSNKVTEKGKYVELRCDPISGHTALYWYRQSLGQGPEFLIYFQGTGAADDSGLPNDRFFAVRPEGSVSTLKIQRTERGDSAVYLCASSSGGFQETQYFGPGTRLLVL.

This chain uses TRBV10-3 with TRBJ2-2; TRBD1 matches 7 bases. V shed 6 bases and J 0 bases; nucleotides not matched to a gene: 1. The CDR3 consists of 14 residues. Germline values: CDR1 ENHRY, CDR2 SYGVKD. The CDR3 DNA follows: TGTGCCATCAGCGGACAGGCGAACACCGGGGAGCTGTTTTTT. Its translation is CAISGQANTGELFF.

This clone was seen once. The chain employs TRBV7-3 and TRBJ2-5, with TRBD1 identical over 9 bases. Germline values: CDR1 SGHTA, CDR2 FQGTGA. Trimming cost V 3 bases and J 7 bases; bases outside gene matches: 3. CDR3 size: 13 residues. This CDR3 reads CASSLGQGTTQYF. The CDR3 bases are TGTGCCAGCAGCTTGGGACAGGGCACGACCCAGTACTTC.

The CDR3 sequence is CASSLGLNEQFF. DNA for the CDR3: TGTGCCAGCAGCTTAGGTCTCAATGAGCAGTTCTTC. The rearrangement links TRBV13 to TRBJ2-1; unclear D gene. V lost 0 bases, J lost 6 bases, and 3 bases lay in between. This CDR3 has 12 residues. Per germline, CDR1 PRHDT and CDR2 FYEKMQ (reference sequence).

The chain couples TRBV9 to TRBJ2-1; the D gene is possibly TRBD2 (5 bases). V was cut by 3 bases and J by 8 bases, with 18 bases left in between. The CDR3 totals 15 residues. Germline V gene sequence: CDR1 SGDLS, CDR2 YYNGEE. CDR3 coding DNA: TGTGCCAGCAGCGGAGGAGGCGTGCGGCGGGATGAGCAGTTCTTC. Translation gives CASSGGGVRRDEQFF.

The chain employs TRBV6-1 and TRBJ1-5; 7 positions agree with TRBD1. V lost 1 base and J lost 7; bases outside the gene matches: 10. Germline CDR1 is MNHNS and CDR2 is SASEGT. CDR3 length equals 16 residues. The CDR3 sequence: CASSEGGTASVQPQHF. The CDR3 nucleotides are TGTGCCAGCAGTGAAGGCGGGACAGCCTCAGTCCAGCCCCAGCATTTT.

A few counts support this clone. The chain couples TRBV10-3 to TRBJ1-1; the D gene is possibly TRBD1 (6 bases). Germline CDR1 reads ENHRY; CDR2 reads SYGVKD. The CDR3 consists of 14 residues. Between the trimmed V and J ends, which lost 7 bases and 4 bases, there was a span of 16 bases. This CDR3 is CAITSGERSTEAFF. The DNA of the CDR3 is TGTGCCATCACCTCAGGGGAGAGGAGCACTGAAGCTTTCTTT.